Shown below are 14 T cell receptor beta chains from a single sample sequenced in a study of STAT3 mutations in large granular lymphocyte leukemia. General study results and limits: In T-cell large granular lymphocyte leukemia, about half of patients showed multiple immunodominant subclonotypes.

Assay: immunoSEQ multiplex PCR; the TCRdb copy retains only in-frame clones and omits some. The sample lists about 2,000 clones, roughly 60% seen once, with roughly 56% in the top ten. No antigen has been identified for these receptors. Source material: peripheral blood mononuclear cells. The source of these receptors is a man aged 50-60 years with T-cell large granular lymphocyte leukemia. Some clones in this sample may be carry-over from other donors' samples.

The table lists this clone with a few counts. V usage is TRBV5-1 and J usage is TRBJ2-7; 15 bases line up with TRBD2. The V segment lost 4 bases and the J segment 6 bases; nucleotides outside the gene matches: 17. The CDR3 runs 19 residues. In germline, CDR1 is SGHRS, CDR2 YFSETQ. DNA for the CDR3: TGCGCCAGCAGCCCAGGGACTAGCGGGGGGACCGCCGCGCGGCGCGAGCAGTACTTC. It specifies CASSPGTSGGTAARREQYF.

The CDR3 here is CASSPGQPSSYEQYF. CDR3 DNA: TGTGCCAGCTCACCAGGGCAGCCAAGCTCCTACGAGCAGTACTTC. The chain joins TRBV18 to TRBJ2-7, with D hard to call. This CDR3 spans 15 amino acids. V gave up 2 bases and J gave up 0 bases, with 11 bases separating them. Germline V gene data show CDR1 as KGHSH and CDR2 as LQKENI.

This chain joins TRBV5-6 and TRBJ2-7, with D possibly called TRBD1 or TRBD2 (7 bases each). CDR1 SGHDT and CDR2 YYEEEE come from the germline V gene. V dropped 4 bases and J dropped 8 bases, with 16 bases sitting between them. This CDR3 region has 13 residues. DNA for the CDR3: TGTGCCAGCAGCAGCGGGACAGATCTTAAGCAGTACTTC. It codes for CASSSGTDLKQYF.

This chain uses TRBV10-2 with TRBJ2-5; D remains ambiguous. The V gene lost 0 bases and the J gene lost 2 bases, with 10 bases spanning the gap. CDR3 length: 15 residues. CDR1 is WSHSY, CDR2 SAAADI, per germline. This chain's CDR3 is CASSESWQLQETQYF. The CDR3 DNA is TGCGCCAGCAGTGAGTCGTGGCAGTTGCAAGAGACCCAGTACTTC.

The rearrangement links TRBV9 to TRBJ2-7; 10 bases line up with TRBD1. Germline CDR1 SGDLS, CDR2 YYNGEE. This CDR3 comprises 15 residues. With 3 bases clipped from V and 3 bases from J, the junction kept 6 bases outside the gene matches. CDR3 region: CASSEGQGPNYEQYF. The CDR3 DNA reads as TGTGCCAGCAGCGAGGGACAGGGGCCAAACTACGAGCAGTACTTC.

V is TRBV6-5 and J is TRBJ2-3; 9 nucleotides agree with TRBD1. This CDR3 is built from 15 residues. Germline lookup yields CDR1 MNHEY and CDR2 SVGAGI. V shed 3 bases and J 3 bases; nucleotides not matched to a gene: 4. As DNA, the CDR3 is TGTGCCAGCAGTTATGGGACAGGGTGGACAGATACGCAGTATTTT. Encoded protein: CASSYGTGWTDTQYF.

The V gene is TRBV13, the J gene TRBJ2-3, with D possibly TRBD1 on 5 matching bases. CDR3 length equals 16 residues. The V and J ends lost 1 base and 3 bases respectively, with 14 bases between them. Looked up from germline, CDR1 is PRHDT and CDR2 is FYEKMQ (reference sequence). The CDR3 DNA follows: TGTGCCAGCAGCTTAGTGCGGTGGGCAGGGACAGATACGCAGTATTTT. The encoded protein is CASSLVRWAGTDTQYF.

This clone was observed once. This chain uses TRBV7-9 with TRBJ1-1; 10 bases fit TRBD1. Looked up from germline, CDR1 is SEHNR and CDR2 is FQNEAQ (reference sequence). Trimming removed 3 bases from V and 4 bases from J; junction bases left unmatched: 2. This CDR3 comprises 14 residues. This chain's CDR3 is CASSFRQGATEAFF. The CDR3 DNA is TGTGCCAGCAGCTTTCGACAGGGGGCCACTGAAGCTTTCTTT.

The V and J genes are TRBV5-4 and TRBJ2-4; TRBD2 aligns across 13 bases. The V segment lost 6 bases and the J segment 6 bases; nucleotides outside the gene matches: 9. This CDR3 comprises 16 residues. The V gene's germline CDR1 is SGHNT and CDR2 YYREEE (reference sequence). The CDR3 is CASTRLGTSGVNIQYF. The CDR3 DNA reads as TGTGCCAGCACCCGACTCGGGACTAGCGGGGTAAACATTCAGTACTTC.

This chain uses TRBV9 with TRBJ2-3, with 9 nucleotides matching TRBD2. The CDR3 sequence is 16 residues long. Trimming cost V 0 bases and J 5 bases; bases outside gene matches: 7. Germline V CDR1 and CDR2: SGDLS, YYNGEE. The CDR3 region has the DNA TGTGCCAGCAGCGTAGATTTGCGGGGGGGTAAAGATACGCAGTATTTT. Translated: CASSVDLRGGKDTQYF.

The chain couples TRBV5-1 to TRBJ2-7; 9 nucleotides match TRBD1. The J segment lost 4 bases and the V segment lost 2 bases, leaving 4 bases of the junction unmatched. The germline CDR1 and CDR2 sequences are SGHRS and YFSETQ. The CDR3 contains 14 residues. For the CDR3, the DNA is TGCGCCAGCAGCTTATCCGGGACAGGGTACGAGCAGTACTTC. Protein: CASSLSGTGYEQYF.

By sample fraction, this clone is large. The chain is built from TRBV18 and TRBJ1-2; possibly TRBD1 for D (6 bases). V was cut by 2 bases and J by 6 bases, with 13 bases left in between. CDR3 size: 14 residues. CDR1 and CDR2 (germline): KGHSH, LQKENI. The DNA of the CDR3 is TGTGCCAGCTCACCAGACAGGCGGCGGGATGGCTACACCTTC. It specifies CASSPDRRRDGYTF.

The rearrangement uses TRBV9 and TRBJ1-1, with D uncertain. V dropped 0 bases and J dropped 6 bases, with 9 bases sitting between them. Germline assignment: CDR1 SGDLS and CDR2 YYNGEE. There are 13 residues in the CDR3. CDR3 coding DNA: TGTGCCAGCAGCGTAGGAAAGTTCTCTGAAGCTTTCTTT. Translating it yields CASSVGKFSEAFF.

This chain uses TRBV10-2 with TRBJ2-3; D is undetermined. Trimming removed 0 bases from V and 3 bases from J, with 13 bases in between. Germline CDR1 is WSHSY and CDR2 is SAAADI. CDR3 length: 16 amino acids. The CDR3 DNA sequence: TGCGCCAGCAGTGAGTCGAGGCGGCGAAGGACAGATACGCAGTATTTT. It encodes CASSESRRRRTDTQYF.